This TCR beta chain was profiled in a study of CD8+ T cells in alopecia areata. Study-level points and caveats: Tofacitinib significantly reduced both scalp clonality and expanded CD8+ clones among the top 100.

Extraction and reverse transcription of RNA yielded cDNA as the sequencing template. The repertoire was sequenced with immunoSEQ multiplex PCR; TCRdb's copy has only in-frame clones and lacks some. Among around 200,000 clones listed, 58% were seen once. This clone was seen only once. Its antigen is still unknown. Treatment denoted: oral pan-JAK inhibitor, 5-10 mg twice daily. The sequences come from CD8+ T cells sorted from blood, collected at week 24, from a patient treated with tofacitinib. The source of this sequence is a human donor with alopecia areata.

CDR3 sequence (DNA): TGCGCCAGCAGCTCCTCTCCTAACACTGAAGCTTTCTTT. Its protein product is CASSSSPNTEAFF. J is TRBJ1-1 and V is TRBV5-1; no firm D call. V lost 3 bases to trimming and J lost 2 bases, with 8 bases between them. The CDR3 covers 13 residues. Germline CDR1 reads SGHRS; CDR2 reads YFSETQ.